This TCR beta chain was captured by sequencing in a study of T cell clonality in common variable immunodeficiency. The CDR3 extends over 16 amino acids. V shed 6 bases, J shed 1 base, and the junction held 10 bases outside the gene matches. Germline V gives CDR1 MDHEN, CDR2 SYDVKM. Most patients and controls had Caucasian heritage. General study points: Fewer TCRbeta clones were shared among CVID subjects than controls. CVID subjects showed higher TCRbeta clonality than healthy controls.

TCRdb's copy holds only in-frame clones and misses some; the assay was immunoSEQ multiplex PCR. The profile covers about 60,000 clones, none occurring a single time. This clone has a count of ten or more. No antigen is known for it. The read falls 3 residues short of the CDR3 end, and the missing part is taken from the germline J gene. The chain has TRBV28 and TRBJ1-1, with 8 positions matching TRBD1. The sample taken for sequencing was peripheral blood mononuclear cells. This receptor was identified in a person aged 18 to 75 in good health. This CDR3 reads CASSHPGQVPNTEAFF. The sequenced part of the CDR3 DNA is TGTGCCAGCAGCCACCCGGGACAGGTTCCGAACACTGAA.